This T cell receptor (beta chain) originates from a study of read filtering for tumor transcriptome and immune sequencing. Study as a whole: R-ISS stage counts were fewer than ten for I, roughly 15 for II, six or seven for III.

The library was built from 400 ng RNA with molecular barcoded adaptors for alpha/delta and beta/gamma chains. One entry per CDR3 protein, called by TCRdb with MiXCR from the reads. This sample yields approximately 40,000 distinct CDR3 sequences, of which approximately 15% are seen a single time; 27% belongs to the top ten. Every patient had bone marrow sampled while the disease was active. The CDR3 is 17 residues long. Trimming stripped 5 bases from V and 0 bases from J, with 16 bases between. Germline CDR1 and CDR2: MNHEY and SMNVEV (reference sequence). This clonotype was counted only a few times. The specimen sequenced was a population of CD138-negative cells sorted from bone marrow. The TCR was taken from a donor at least 40 years old with multiple myeloma. This chain links TRBV27 with TRBJ2-2; possibly TRBD2 for D (6 bases). The CDR3 DNA is TGTGCCAGCAGTACTCCCCGGGACTTCTCGAACACCGGGGAGCTGTTTTTT. This codes for CASSTPRDFSNTGELFF.